The rows below give T cell receptor beta chains drawn from one sample of a study of T-cell memory formation after mild COVID-19. TCRdb used MiXCR to reprocess the 5' RACE reads, holding one entry per CDR3 protein. The sample has 300,000 to 400,000 distinct CDR3 sequences, roughly 15% seen once. Sequences were obtained from PBMCs or a T cell subset sorted from them (not recorded which). Receptors were obtained from a man aged 18 to 30 who had mild COVID-19 (a few samples of this study predate the infection). Cell type and time point are not known. Each CDR3 is given with its conserved first and last residue. The D gene is left open where the match is weak. Expanded clones get a size class; other rows say once, few or many, or leave the size out.

j_gene: TRBJ2-7; d_gene: .; abundance: .; v_gene: TRBV21-1; len: 15; CDR3nt: TGTGCCAGCAGCAAAGAGGAGGGGGCGAGAACCGAGCAGTACTTC; CDR3aa: CASSKEEGARTEQYF
j_gene: TRBJ1-5; d_gene: .; abundance: few; v_gene: TRBV7-9; len: 18; CDR3nt: TGTGCCAGCAGCTTGGGGCTTGCAGGGGCTTTTCCCCATCAGCCCCAGCATTTT; CDR3aa: CASSLGLAGAFPHQPQHF
j_gene: TRBJ2-2; d_gene: .; abundance: .; v_gene: TRBV4-2; len: 16; CDR3nt: TGTGCCAGCAGCCACATCGACGGAGCGAACACCGGGGAGCTGTTTTTT; CDR3aa: CASSHIDGANTGELFF
j_gene: TRBJ2-7; d_gene: TRBD2; abundance: few; v_gene: TRBV19; len: 15; CDR3nt: TGTGCCAGTAGTAGTTATAGCGGGGGAGTCTACGAGCAGTACTTC; CDR3aa: CASSSYSGGVYEQYF
j_gene: TRBJ1-1; d_gene: .; abundance: many; v_gene: TRBV5-5; len: 14; CDR3nt: TGTGCCAGCAGCTCAATTATCATGAACACTGAAGCTTTCTTT; CDR3aa: CASSSIIMNTEAFF
j_gene: TRBJ2-3; d_gene: .; abundance: .; v_gene: TRBV6-5; len: 12; CDR3nt: TGTGCCAGCAAGTCGGGGACAGATACGCAGTATTTT; CDR3aa: CASKSGTDTQYF
j_gene: TRBJ1-5; d_gene: .; abundance: .; v_gene: TRBV6-6; len: 13; CDR3nt: TGTGCCAGCAGTCTAAAATCGGGTCAGCCCCAGCATTTT; CDR3aa: CASSLKSGQPQHF
j_gene: TRBJ2-5; d_gene: TRBD1; abundance: .; v_gene: TRBV6-2/TRBV6-3; len: 15; CDR3nt: TGTGCCAGCAGGCTAGACAGGGGGTACCAAGAGACCCAGTACTTC; CDR3aa: CASRLDRGYQETQYF
j_gene: TRBJ1-1; d_gene: .; abundance: many; v_gene: TRBV21-1; len: 13; CDR3nt: TGTGCCAGCAGCAATTGCGGCGGCACTGAAGCTTTCTTT; CDR3aa: CASSNCGGTEAFF
j_gene: TRBJ1-2; d_gene: TRBD1; abundance: many; v_gene: TRBV5-1; len: 14; CDR3nt: TGCGCCAGCGGGTCCGGGACAGGGAACTATGGCTACACCTTC; CDR3aa: CASGSGTGNYGYTF
j_gene: TRBJ1-1; d_gene: .; abundance: .; v_gene: TRBV7-9; len: 15; CDR3nt: TGTGCCAGCAGCTCCTTGGGACGGAAGAACACTGAAGCTTTCTTT; CDR3aa: CASSSLGRKNTEAFF
j_gene: TRBJ2-2; d_gene: .; abundance: few; v_gene: TRBV4-2; len: 15; CDR3nt: TGTGCCAGCAGCCTCGTGGGGGTGAACACCGGGGAGCTGTTTTTT; CDR3aa: CASSLVGVNTGELFF
j_gene: TRBJ2-1; d_gene: .; abundance: many; v_gene: TRBV3-1; len: 15; CDR3nt: TGTGCCAGCAGCCAAGATGCAGGCCCCTACAATGAGCAGTTCTTC; CDR3aa: CASSQDAGPYNEQFF
j_gene: TRBJ2-3; d_gene: TRBD1; abundance: .; v_gene: TRBV10-3; len: 17; CDR3nt: TGTGCCATCAGTGTACCGTCAACAGGGGGACACGCAGATACGCAGTATTTT; CDR3aa: CAISVPSTGGHADTQYF
j_gene: TRBJ1-5; d_gene: TRBD1; abundance: few; v_gene: TRBV5-1; len: 15; CDR3nt: TGCGCCAGCAGTCGGCAGGGGGGGATCAATCAGCCCCAGCATTTT; CDR3aa: CASSRQGGINQPQHF
j_gene: TRBJ1-1; d_gene: TRBD1; abundance: many; v_gene: TRBV6-2/TRBV6-3; len: 16; CDR3nt: TGTGCCAGCAGTTACGACCTGACAGGGGAGGCCACTGAAGCTTTCTTT; CDR3aa: CASSYDLTGEATEAFF
j_gene: TRBJ2-3; d_gene: TRBD2; abundance: few; v_gene: TRBV12-3/TRBV12-4; len: 14; CDR3nt: TGTGCCAGCACCGAGGGACTAGCGTCAGATACGCAGTATTTT; CDR3aa: CASTEGLASDTQYF
j_gene: TRBJ2-1; d_gene: TRBD1; abundance: .; v_gene: TRBV9; len: 16; CDR3nt: TGTGCCAGCAGCGTAGTTGTTGGGACAGCATACAATGAGCAGTTCTTC; CDR3aa: CASSVVVGTAYNEQFF
j_gene: TRBJ1-1; d_gene: .; abundance: .; v_gene: TRBV19; len: 13; CDR3nt: TGTGCCAGTACCACAGAGTCGGGAACTGAAGCTTTCTTT; CDR3aa: CASTTESGTEAFF
j_gene: TRBJ1-1; d_gene: .; abundance: .; v_gene: TRBV5-5; len: 16; CDR3nt: TGTGCCAGCAGCTTGGCCCCAGGGGTGGGCGGCACTGAAGCTTTCTTT; CDR3aa: CASSLAPGVGGTEAFF
j_gene: TRBJ1-1; d_gene: .; abundance: .; v_gene: TRBV2; len: 10; CDR3nt: TGTGCCAGCAGACCTAACATGGCTTTCTTT; CDR3aa: CASRPNMAFF
j_gene: TRBJ2-3; d_gene: .; abundance: .; v_gene: TRBV11-2; len: 13; CDR3nt: TGTGCCAGCAGCTCCGGCATCACAGATACGCAGTATTTT; CDR3aa: CASSSGITDTQYF
j_gene: TRBJ2-3; d_gene: .; abundance: .; v_gene: TRBV6-2/TRBV6-3; len: 13; CDR3nt: TGTGCCAGCAGTTACGTGGGGGTAATTACGCAGTATTTT; CDR3aa: CASSYVGVITQYF
j_gene: TRBJ2-1; d_gene: .; abundance: many; v_gene: TRBV12-3/TRBV12-4; len: 15; CDR3nt: TGTGCCAGCACCGTCGACTATTTTGGCTACAATGAGCAGTTCTTC; CDR3aa: CASTVDYFGYNEQFF
j_gene: TRBJ2-5; d_gene: .; abundance: few; v_gene: TRBV12-3/TRBV12-4; len: 12; CDR3nt: TGTGCCAGCAGTTTAAGGAAGGCGACCCAGTACTTC; CDR3aa: CASSLRKATQYF
j_gene: TRBJ2-7; d_gene: .; abundance: few; v_gene: TRBV4-3; len: 15; CDR3nt: TGCGCCAGCAGCCAAGACCCCTGGCAGCATGACGAGCAGTACTTC; CDR3aa: CASSQDPWQHDEQYF
j_gene: TRBJ2-3; d_gene: TRBD2; abundance: .; v_gene: TRBV12-3/TRBV12-4; len: 14; CDR3nt: TGTGCCAGCAGTAGCGGGGGGGGCTCAGATACGCAGTATTTT; CDR3aa: CASSSGGGSDTQYF
j_gene: TRBJ1-6; d_gene: TRBD1; abundance: .; v_gene: TRBV20-1; len: 12; CDR3nt: TGCAGTGCGTGGACAGGCCACGGAACCCTCCACTTT; CDR3aa: CSAWTGHGTLHF
j_gene: TRBJ2-3; d_gene: .; abundance: .; v_gene: TRBV7-9; len: 15; CDR3nt: TGTGCCAGCAGTACCAGGGAACAGGGCACAGATACGCAGTATTTT; CDR3aa: CASSTREQGTDTQYF
j_gene: TRBJ1-2; d_gene: .; abundance: .; v_gene: TRBV6-1; len: 15; CDR3nt: TGTGCCAGCAGTGAAACCACAACAGGGATAGGAGGCTACACCTTC; CDR3aa: CASSETTTGIGGYTF
j_gene: TRBJ1-5; d_gene: TRBD1; abundance: .; v_gene: TRBV11-2; len: 15; CDR3nt: TGTGCCAGCAGCTTTTGGAAGGGGGCCAATCAGCCCCAGCATTTT; CDR3aa: CASSFWKGANQPQHF
j_gene: TRBJ2-7; d_gene: .; abundance: few; v_gene: TRBV7-9; len: 13; CDR3nt: TGTGCCAGCAGACCCGGACAGAGCTACGAGCAGTACTTC; CDR3aa: CASRPGQSYEQYF
j_gene: TRBJ2-5; d_gene: TRBD2; abundance: few; v_gene: TRBV12-3/TRBV12-4; len: 15; CDR3nt: TGTGCCAGCAGTAGTAGCGGGGGGGGTGTAGAGACCCAGTACTTC; CDR3aa: CASSSSGGGVETQYF
j_gene: TRBJ1-4; d_gene: .; abundance: .; v_gene: TRBV4-3; len: 13; CDR3nt: TGCGCCAGCAGCCAAGAAAGAGGTGAAAAACTGTTTTTT; CDR3aa: CASSQERGEKLFF
j_gene: TRBJ2-5; d_gene: .; abundance: .; v_gene: TRBV6-1; len: 15; CDR3nt: TGTGCCAGCAGTGACTTGGGGTACGACGGAGAGACCCAGTACTTC; CDR3aa: CASSDLGYDGETQYF
j_gene: TRBJ2-3; d_gene: TRBD2; abundance: many; v_gene: TRBV12-3/TRBV12-4; len: 15; CDR3nt: TGTGCCAGCAGACTGACTAGCGGCATCACAGATACGCAGTATTTT; CDR3aa: CASRLTSGITDTQYF
j_gene: TRBJ1-3; d_gene: .; abundance: .; v_gene: TRBV7-9; len: 15; CDR3nt: TGTGCCAGCAGCTCCCCCCGAGGTTTTGGAAACACCATATATTTT; CDR3aa: CASSSPRGFGNTIYF
j_gene: TRBJ1-3; d_gene: .; abundance: few; v_gene: TRBV12-3/TRBV12-4; len: 14; CDR3nt: TGTGCCAGCGGTAGGCTCTCCACGGGAAACACCATATATTTT; CDR3aa: CASGRLSTGNTIYF
j_gene: TRBJ1-6; d_gene: TRBD1; abundance: once; v_gene: TRBV18; len: 16; CDR3nt: TGTGCCAGCTCACCCGGTGGGGACAGGGGAGGTTCACCCCTCCACTTT; CDR3aa: CASSPGGDRGGSPLHF
j_gene: TRBJ2-5; d_gene: .; abundance: .; v_gene: TRBV23-1; len: 17; CDR3nt: TGCGCCAGCAGTCAATCTCCGAATTGCGGGGTGTCGGAGACCCAGTACTTC; CDR3aa: CASSQSPNCGVSETQYF
j_gene: TRBJ2-7; d_gene: .; abundance: .; v_gene: TRBV20-1; len: 14; CDR3nt: TGCAGTGCCTTAGACAGGTCACAATCCTACGAGCAGTACTTC; CDR3aa: CSALDRSQSYEQYF
j_gene: TRBJ2-3; d_gene: .; abundance: many; v_gene: TRBV4-1; len: 15; CDR3nt: TGCGCCAGCAGCCCAGGAAGCCCTAGCACAGATACGCAGTATTTT; CDR3aa: CASSPGSPSTDTQYF
j_gene: TRBJ2-1; d_gene: TRBD2; abundance: few; v_gene: TRBV5-1; len: 16; CDR3nt: TGCGCCAGCAGCTTCAGGGCTAGCGGGGGGTACAATGAGCAGTTCTTC; CDR3aa: CASSFRASGGYNEQFF
j_gene: TRBJ1-3; d_gene: .; abundance: .; v_gene: TRBV3-1; len: 15; CDR3nt: TGTGCCAGCAGCCACGGGCGGGGTTCTGGAAACACCATATATTTT; CDR3aa: CASSHGRGSGNTIYF
j_gene: TRBJ2-5; d_gene: .; abundance: many; v_gene: TRBV7-7; len: 14; CDR3nt: TGTGCTAGCAGCTTAGCCGGCCTACAAGAGACCCAGTACTTC; CDR3aa: CASSLAGLQETQYF
j_gene: TRBJ2-3; d_gene: .; abundance: once; v_gene: TRBV28; len: 13; CDR3nt: TGTGCCAGCCGCGATAAAAGCACAGATAAGCAGTATTTT; CDR3aa: CASRDKSTDKQYF
j_gene: TRBJ1-2; d_gene: TRBD1; abundance: few; v_gene: TRBV7-9; len: 15; CDR3nt: TGTGCCAGCAGCCTGATGGACAGGGATGGCCATGGCTACACCTTC; CDR3aa: CASSLMDRDGHGYTF
j_gene: TRBJ2-7; d_gene: .; abundance: many; v_gene: TRBV7-2; len: 13; CDR3nt: TGTGCCAGCAGCTCCCTCGGGGCCTACGAGCAGTACTTC; CDR3aa: CASSSLGAYEQYF
j_gene: TRBJ2-3; d_gene: TRBD1; abundance: few; v_gene: TRBV6-5; len: 13; CDR3nt: TGTGCCGCCCGGGACAGTCTAACAGATACGCAGTATTTT; CDR3aa: CAARDSLTDTQYF
j_gene: TRBJ2-3; d_gene: TRBD1; abundance: few; v_gene: TRBV7-9; len: 16; CDR3nt: TGTGCCAGCAGCTTTGGAGGACAGGGGACGACAGATACGCAGTATTTT; CDR3aa: CASSFGGQGTTDTQYF
j_gene: TRBJ2-3; d_gene: .; abundance: few; v_gene: TRBV4-3; len: 12; CDR3nt: TGCGCCAGCAGCCACGGTACAGATACGCAGTATTTT; CDR3aa: CASSHGTDTQYF
j_gene: TRBJ2-7; d_gene: .; abundance: few; v_gene: TRBV9; len: 16; CDR3nt: TGTGCCAGCAGCCCCGGTCCAGGGGCGCGTGGTGACGAGCAGTACTTC; CDR3aa: CASSPGPGARGDEQYF